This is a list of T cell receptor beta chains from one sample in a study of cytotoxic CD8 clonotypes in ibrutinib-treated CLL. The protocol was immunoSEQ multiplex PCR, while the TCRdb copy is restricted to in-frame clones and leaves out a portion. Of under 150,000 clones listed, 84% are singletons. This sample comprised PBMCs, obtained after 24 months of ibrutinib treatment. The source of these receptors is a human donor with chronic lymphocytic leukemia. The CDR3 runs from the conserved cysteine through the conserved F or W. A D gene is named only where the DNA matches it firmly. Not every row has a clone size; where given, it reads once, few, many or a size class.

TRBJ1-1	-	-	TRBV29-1	TGCAGCGTTGCCCCCGGCAACACTGAAGCTTTCTTT	CSVAPGNTEAFF
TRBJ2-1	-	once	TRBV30	TGTGCCTGGACCAAAAATCGGGATGAGCAGTTCTTC	CAWTKNRDEQFF
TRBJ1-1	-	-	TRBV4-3	TGCGCCAGCAGCCAACGGACAGCCATGAACACTGAAGCTTTCTTT	CASSQRTAMNTEAFF
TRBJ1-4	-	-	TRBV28	TGTGCCAGCAGCAAACCCACCCGGGGTGGGGGTGAAAAACTGTTTTTT	CASSKPTRGGGEKLFF
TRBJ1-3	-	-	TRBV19	TGTGCCAGTAGTATAGCCACAGGCTCTGGAAACACCATATATTTT	CASSIATGSGNTIYF
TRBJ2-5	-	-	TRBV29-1	TGCAGCGGGTCACAGGGTGAAGGAGAGACCCAGTACTTC	CSGSQGEGETQYF
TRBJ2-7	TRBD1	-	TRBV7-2	TGTGCCAGCAGCTCGACAGGGGAATACGAGCAGTACTTC	CASSSTGEYEQYF
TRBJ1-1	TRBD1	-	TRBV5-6	TGTGCCAGCAGCCAATTCGGACAGGGGGGCACTGAAGCTTTCTTT	CASSQFGQGGTEAFF
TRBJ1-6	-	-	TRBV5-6	TGTGCCAGCAGCTTGGGGGGAGGAGGTAATAATTCACCCCTCCACTTT	CASSLGGGGNNSPLHF
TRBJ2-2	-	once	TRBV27	TGTGCCAGCAGTTTATTTGAAGTCCCCGGGGAGCTGTTTTTT	CASSLFEVPGELFF
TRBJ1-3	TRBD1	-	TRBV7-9	TGTGCCAGCAGCTTAGACAGCGGCAGGGGGCCTGGAAACACCATATATTTT	CASSLDSGRGPGNTIYF
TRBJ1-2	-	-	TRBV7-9	TGTGCCAGCAGCCCCCGGATCCGCTACACCTTC	CASSPRIRYTF
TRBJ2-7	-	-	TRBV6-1	TGTGCCAGCAGTGGGACAGCCTACGAGCAGTACTTC	CASSGTAYEQYF
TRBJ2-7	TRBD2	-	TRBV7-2	TGTGCCAGCAGCTTAGATGCGCGACTAGCAGCCGAGCAGTACTTC	CASSLDARLAAEQYF
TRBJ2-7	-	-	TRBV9	TGTGCCAGCAGCGTAAGCGGAAGAGGGGCCTACGAGCAGTACTTC	CASSVSGRGAYEQYF
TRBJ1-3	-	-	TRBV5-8	TGTGCCAGCAACCCAGCGAGGCTCATCTCTGGAAACACCATATATTTT	CASNPARLISGNTIYF
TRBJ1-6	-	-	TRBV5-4	TGTGCCAGCAGCTTAGCAGGGGAACAATCACCCCTCCACTTT	CASSLAGEQSPLHF
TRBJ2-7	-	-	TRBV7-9	TGTGCCAGCAGCCTCAGGGTTCACGAGCAGTACTTC	CASSLRVHEQYF
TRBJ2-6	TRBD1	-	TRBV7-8	TGTGCCAGCAGCTCACAGGGGTCTGCTGGGGCCAACGTCCTGACTTTC	CASSSQGSAGANVLTF
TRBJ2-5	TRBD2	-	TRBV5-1	TGCGCCAGCAGCTCGCGGGGGGTGATTCAAGAGACCCAGTACTTC	CASSSRGVIQETQYF
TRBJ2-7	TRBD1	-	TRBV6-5	TGTGCCAGCAGTTGGACCGGGACAGCCCTCTACGAGCAGTACTTC	CASSWTGTALYEQYF
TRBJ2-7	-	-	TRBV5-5	TGTGCCAGCAGCAGAATACAGGGCGGGCAGTACTTC	CASSRIQGGQYF
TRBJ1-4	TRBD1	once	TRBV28	TGTGCCAGCGCCCCGGCCGGGACAGGGGGGAATAATGAAAAACTGTTTTTT	CASAPAGTGGNNEKLFF
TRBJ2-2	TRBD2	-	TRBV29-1	TGCAGCGTGGCGGGGGGCCAGGGCTTTGGGGAGCTGTTTTTT	CSVAGGQGFGELFF
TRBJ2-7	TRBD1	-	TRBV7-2	TGTGCCAGCAGCTGGGACAGGGGGCGCAGGAGGCAGTACTTC	CASSWDRGRRRQYF
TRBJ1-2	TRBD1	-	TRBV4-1	TGCGCCAGCAGCCAAGCTCCGGGACAGGGCTATGGCTACACCTTC	CASSQAPGQGYGYTF
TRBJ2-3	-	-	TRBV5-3	TGTGCCAGAAGCTTGGGTAAAAACCCGACAGATACGCAGTATTTT	CARSLGKNPTDTQYF
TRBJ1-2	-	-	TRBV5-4	TGTGCCAGCAGCCCCGACCCAACAGAATACTATGGCTACACCTTC	CASSPDPTEYYGYTF
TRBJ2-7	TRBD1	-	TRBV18	TGTGCCAGCTCACCCGGGACAGGGCCTACCTACGAGCAGTACTTC	CASSPGTGPTYEQYF
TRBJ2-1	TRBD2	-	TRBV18	TGTGCCAGCTCACCACTCGCGGGGGGAAGAAATGAGCAGTTCTTC	CASSPLAGGRNEQFF
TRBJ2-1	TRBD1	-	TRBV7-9	TGTGCCAGCAGCCCGGGACAGGATTTTTACAATGAGCAGTTCTTC	CASSPGQDFYNEQFF
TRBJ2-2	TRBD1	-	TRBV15	TGTGCCACCCCCAACAGGGGGAACACCGGGGAGCTGTTTTTT	CATPNRGNTGELFF
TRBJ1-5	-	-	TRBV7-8	TGTGCCAGCAGCTTAGAGGCGGGGGCCCAGCCCCAGCATTTT	CASSLEAGAQPQHF
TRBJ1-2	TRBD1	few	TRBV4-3	TGCGCCAGCAGCCAAGGGTTGACGGACAGGAGCTATGGCTACACCTTC	CASSQGLTDRSYGYTF
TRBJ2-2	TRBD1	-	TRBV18	TGTGCCAGCTCACCACCGAATACACAGGGGAAGGTCGGGGAGCTGTTTTTT	CASSPPNTQGKVGELFF
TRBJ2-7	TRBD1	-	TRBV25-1	TGTGCCAGCAGTGATCCCGGACAGGGGGCCTACGAGCAGTACTTC	CASSDPGQGAYEQYF
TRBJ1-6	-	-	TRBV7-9	TGTGCCAGCAGCTTCGGGCAGCTTAATTCACCCCTCCACTTT	CASSFGQLNSPLHF
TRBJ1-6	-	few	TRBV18	TGTGCCAGCTCACCAGGGGCGCAAAATTCACCCCTCCACTTT	CASSPGAQNSPLHF
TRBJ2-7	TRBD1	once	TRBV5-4	TGTGCCAGCAGCCGCGGGACAGGGGAACACGAGCAGTACTTC	CASSRGTGEHEQYF
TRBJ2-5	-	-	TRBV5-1	TGCGCCAGCAGCTCGCTTGCCCAAGGGCAAGAGACCCAGTACTTC	CASSSLAQGQETQYF
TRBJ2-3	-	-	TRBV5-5	TGTGCCAGCAGCTTGGAAGGTAGCTTTGGTGATACGCAGTATTTT	CASSLEGSFGDTQYF
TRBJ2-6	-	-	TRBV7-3	TGTGCCAGCAGCAACCCCACAGGTCCCTCTGGGGCCAACGTCCTGACTTTC	CASSNPTGPSGANVLTF
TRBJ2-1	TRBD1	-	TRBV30	TGTGCCTGGAGTGTTTGGGACAGGCAGTTCTTC	CAWSVWDRQFF
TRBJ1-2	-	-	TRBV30	TGTGCCTGGAGTCCCGGGACTGGAGGCTACACCTTC	CAWSPGTGGYTF
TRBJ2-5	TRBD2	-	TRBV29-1	TGCAGCGGCTTTGGACTAGCGGGGGTCGTAGAGACCCAGTACTTC	CSGFGLAGVVETQYF
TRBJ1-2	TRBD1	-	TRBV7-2	TGTGCCAGCAGCTTAGACGGACAGGGGCACTATGGCTACACCTTC	CASSLDGQGHYGYTF
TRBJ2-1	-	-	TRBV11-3	TGTGCCAGCAGCCCCGGCCGGGACACAAACAATGAGCAGTTCTTC	CASSPGRDTNNEQFF
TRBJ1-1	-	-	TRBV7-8	TGTGCCAGCAGCTTAGCCGGACAGGAAGCTTTCTTT	CASSLAGQEAFF
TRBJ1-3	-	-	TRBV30	TGTGCCTGGATGTCCGGGTTGGCTGGAAACACCATATATTTT	CAWMSGLAGNTIYF
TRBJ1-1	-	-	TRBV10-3	TGTGCCTCGGTGACGGGGACGAACACTGAAGCTTTCTTT	CASVTGTNTEAFF
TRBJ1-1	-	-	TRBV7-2	TGTGCCAGCAGGAGGTCGAACACTGAAGCTTTCTTT	CASRRSNTEAFF
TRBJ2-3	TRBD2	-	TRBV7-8	TGTGCCAGCAGCCATCCTAGCGGGGCGAAAACAGATACGCAGTATTTT	CASSHPSGAKTDTQYF
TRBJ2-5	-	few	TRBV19	TGTGCCAGTAGACAGCAAGAGACCCAGTACTTC	CASRQQETQYF
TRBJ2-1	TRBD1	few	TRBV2	TGTGCCAGCACCTCGGACAGGGTCCACAATGAGCAGTTCTTC	CASTSDRVHNEQFF